The clone carrying this T cell receptor (beta chain) was seen once. TCRdb's copy holds only in-frame clones and misses some; the assay was immunoSEQ multiplex PCR. Here the sample spans about 160,000 clones, around nine tenths being singletons. The data were taken from a study of blood T cell repertoires in COVID-19. Sequencing was done on a sample of PBMCs or T cells enriched from blood (not recorded which). This receptor was identified in a woman in her fifties or sixties who had recovered from COVID-19.

The CDR3 sequence: CASSPSGGAQETQYF. In nucleotides, the CDR3 is TGTGCCAGCAGCCCGAGCGGGGGGGCACAAGAGACCCAGTACTTC. This rearrangement joins TRBV7-2 to TRBJ2-5, with 10 bases identical to TRBD2. Germline V gene lookup returns CDR1 SGHTA and CDR2 FQGNSA. The CDR3 loop spans 15 amino acids. The V segment lost 5 bases and the J segment 2 bases; nucleotides outside the gene matches: 5.